This is a list of T cell receptor beta chains from one sample in a study of cytomegalovirus exposure and HLA in healthy donors. Clones were sequenced by immunoSEQ multiplex PCR, and TCRdb holds only the in-frame ones, with some missing. This table holds about 200,000 clones, 82% found once. The sequenced sample was PBMCs. The receptors were sampled from a boy aged 2 to 10 in good health and CMV-seronegative. CDR3s include the opening cysteine and the closing phenylalanine or tryptophan. The order of the fields is J gene, D gene, V gene, clone size, CDR3 DNA, CDR3 protein. The D gene is left open where the match is weak. Expanded clones get a size class; other rows say once, few or many, or leave the size out.

j_call: TRBJ2-3; d_call: TRBD2; v_call: TRBV10-2; clone_size: once; cdr3_nt: TGCGCCAGCAGTGATGGCCCTAGCGGGGGGGCAGGTATAGATACGCAGTATTTT; cdr3_aa: CASSDGPSGGAGIDTQYF
j_call: TRBJ2-7; d_call: TRBD2; v_call: TRBV4-2; clone_size: .; cdr3_nt: TGTGCCAGCAGCCAAGCCGGCGGGAGCTCCTACGAGCAGTACTTC; cdr3_aa: CASSQAGGSSYEQYF
j_call: TRBJ1-1; d_call: .; v_call: TRBV4-3; clone_size: .; cdr3_nt: TGCGCCAGCAGCCAAAGGGCCCTGAGGGAGACTGAAGCTTTCTTT; cdr3_aa: CASSQRALRETEAFF
j_call: TRBJ2-5; d_call: TRBD2; v_call: TRBV19; clone_size: .; cdr3_nt: TGTGCCAGTAGTATCTTAGCGGGGGGAGAGACCCAGTACTTC; cdr3_aa: CASSILAGGETQYF
j_call: TRBJ2-7; d_call: .; v_call: TRBV6-4; clone_size: once; cdr3_nt: TGTGCCAGCAGTGACTTCCCCCTTGGGGAGGGGAGGACAGACGAGCAGTACTTC; cdr3_aa: CASSDFPLGEGRTDEQYF
j_call: TRBJ2-5; d_call: TRBD1; v_call: TRBV7-9; clone_size: once; cdr3_nt: TGTGCCAGCAGCTTACAGGGGGTTCAAGAGACCCAGTACTTC; cdr3_aa: CASSLQGVQETQYF
j_call: TRBJ2-7; d_call: .; v_call: TRBV4-1; clone_size: once; cdr3_nt: TGCGCCAGCAGCCAAGACAGGAACTACGAGCAGTACTTC; cdr3_aa: CASSQDRNYEQYF
j_call: TRBJ2-7; d_call: .; v_call: TRBV7-9; clone_size: .; cdr3_nt: TGTGCCAGCAGCCCCTATGAAAACGAGCAGTACTTC; cdr3_aa: CASSPYENEQYF
j_call: TRBJ1-1; d_call: TRBD1; v_call: TRBV13; clone_size: .; cdr3_nt: TGTGCCAGCAGCCCCCGTTTTGGGACAGGGATTGAAGCTTTCTTT; cdr3_aa: CASSPRFGTGIEAFF
j_call: TRBJ2-5; d_call: .; v_call: TRBV7-8; clone_size: .; cdr3_nt: TGTGCCAGCAGCTTTCAGGGCCGGGAGACCCAGTACTTC; cdr3_aa: CASSFQGRETQYF
j_call: TRBJ2-5; d_call: .; v_call: TRBV6-5; clone_size: .; cdr3_nt: TGTGCCAGCAGTCCTCTGGGCGCGTCGGCCCAGTACTTC; cdr3_aa: CASSPLGASAQYF
j_call: TRBJ1-5; d_call: TRBD1; v_call: TRBV19; clone_size: .; cdr3_nt: TGTGCCAGTAGTTCGAGGACAGGGAGGGGTCAGCCCCAGCATTTT; cdr3_aa: CASSSRTGRGQPQHF
j_call: TRBJ2-1; d_call: TRBD2; v_call: TRBV4-3; clone_size: .; cdr3_nt: TGCGCCAGCAGCCCGCAGACTAGCGGGGGCTACAATGAGCAGTTCTTC; cdr3_aa: CASSPQTSGGYNEQFF
j_call: TRBJ2-2; d_call: TRBD1; v_call: TRBV10-3; clone_size: .; cdr3_nt: TGTGCCATCAGTCCCGACAGGGCGACCGGGGAGCTGTTTTTT; cdr3_aa: CAISPDRATGELFF
j_call: TRBJ2-3; d_call: .; v_call: TRBV5-1; clone_size: .; cdr3_nt: TGCGCCAGCAGATCGCCTGGGGGCTACCCAGATACGCAGTATTTT; cdr3_aa: CASRSPGGYPDTQYF
j_call: TRBJ1-1; d_call: .; v_call: TRBV5-4; clone_size: few; cdr3_nt: TGTGCCAGCAGCTTGTTATCAGCTGAAGCTTTCTTT; cdr3_aa: CASSLLSAEAFF
j_call: TRBJ2-5; d_call: TRBD1; v_call: TRBV6-1; clone_size: few; cdr3_nt: TGTGCCAGCAGCGACAGGGGCTACCAAGAGACCCAGTACTTC; cdr3_aa: CASSDRGYQETQYF
j_call: TRBJ1-5; d_call: TRBD1; v_call: TRBV11-3; clone_size: .; cdr3_nt: TGTGCCAGCAGCCCTCGGACAGGCCCTTATAGCAATCAGCCCCAGCATTTT; cdr3_aa: CASSPRTGPYSNQPQHF
j_call: TRBJ2-2; d_call: TRBD1; v_call: TRBV2; clone_size: .; cdr3_nt: TGTGCCAGCAGTGAAGGCCCGGGACAGGGAAACACCGGGGAGCTGTTTTTT; cdr3_aa: CASSEGPGQGNTGELFF
j_call: TRBJ2-3; d_call: .; v_call: TRBV6-5; clone_size: .; cdr3_nt: TGTGCCAGCGGAAGCGGAGATACGCAGTATTTT; cdr3_aa: CASGSGDTQYF
j_call: TRBJ1-5; d_call: .; v_call: TRBV4-3; clone_size: .; cdr3_nt: TGCGCCAGCAGCCAAGATCGGAGGCGGCCCCAGCATTTT; cdr3_aa: CASSQDRRRPQHF
j_call: TRBJ1-2; d_call: .; v_call: TRBV19; clone_size: .; cdr3_nt: TGTGCCAGTAGGGGGGGAGGTATGAACTATGGCTACACCTTC; cdr3_aa: CASRGGGMNYGYTF
j_call: TRBJ2-1; d_call: .; v_call: TRBV7-9; clone_size: .; cdr3_nt: TGTGCCAGCAGCTCCCTAGAAGTTGAGCAGTTCTTC; cdr3_aa: CASSSLEVEQFF
j_call: TRBJ1-1; d_call: TRBD1; v_call: TRBV5-5; clone_size: .; cdr3_nt: TGTGCCAGCAGCCTCTATCCGGACAGGGGCGGCGGGAACACTGAAGCTTTCTTT; cdr3_aa: CASSLYPDRGGGNTEAFF
j_call: TRBJ1-4; d_call: .; v_call: TRBV4-1; clone_size: .; cdr3_nt: TGCGCCAGCAGCCTCACGACGGGTCCAACTAATGAAAAACTGTTTTTT; cdr3_aa: CASSLTTGPTNEKLFF
j_call: TRBJ2-7; d_call: .; v_call: TRBV11-2; clone_size: .; cdr3_nt: TGTGCCAGCAGCTTAGATTTGACTAGTTCCTACGAGCAGTACTTC; cdr3_aa: CASSLDLTSSYEQYF
j_call: TRBJ1-5; d_call: TRBD1; v_call: TRBV18; clone_size: .; cdr3_nt: TGTGCCAGCTCACCAACTGGGACAGGGGGCAGTCAGCCCCAGCATTTT; cdr3_aa: CASSPTGTGGSQPQHF
j_call: TRBJ2-4; d_call: TRBD2; v_call: TRBV5-1; clone_size: .; cdr3_nt: TGCGCCAGCAGGGTCGGCCCCATAGCGGGGGCCGCCCTAGCCAAAAACATTCAGTACTTC; cdr3_aa: CASRVGPIAGAALAKNIQYF
j_call: TRBJ2-1; d_call: TRBD1; v_call: TRBV5-6; clone_size: .; cdr3_nt: TGTGCCAGCAGCTTGGACGGGACAGGGATCCATGAGCAGTTCTTC; cdr3_aa: CASSLDGTGIHEQFF